One and the same sample provided the 20 T cell receptor beta chains below, sequenced in a study of CD8 T cells in ankylosing spondylitis. TCRdb independently ran MiXCR on the 5' RACE reads; one entry per CDR3 protein. The sample lists some 150,000 distinct CDR3 sequences, roughly 10% occurring once. Sequencing was done on a sample of blood, either unsorted or a sorted T cell fraction (not recorded which). Receptors were obtained from a female donor with ankylosing spondylitis or in good health (not recorded which).

Turning to this clonotype: A read error is possible here, since a much larger clone lies one base away. The chain uses TRBV29-1 and TRBJ2-1; D ambiguous. This CDR3 has 15 residues. Germline CDR1 SQVTM, CDR2 ANQGSEA. The CDR3 reads CSVRTLGRSHNEQFF. The CDR3 DNA is TGCAGCGTTCGCACCCTAGGTCGCTCCCACAATGAGCAGTTCTTC.

This clonotype was observed a handful of times. This sequence joins TRBV9 and TRBJ1-1, with a possible D match to TRBD1 (6 bases). The length of the CDR3 is 18 residues. The germline V and J ends were trimmed by 0 bases and 1 base, with 19 bases remaining between them. Germline V lookup: CDR1 SGDLS, CDR2 YYNGEE. The CDR3 nucleotides are TGTGCCAGCAGCGTAGCGGGGGCGCTAATCGGACCGAACACTGAAGCTTTCTTT. Translated: CASSVAGALIGPNTEAFF.

Comment on this clonotype: A clone one base away is much larger, so this may be a read error. In DNA form, the CDR3 reads TGTGCCAGCAGCTTTCAGGAGAATCAGCCCCGGCATTTT. Residues: CASSFQENQPRHF. The V and J genes are TRBV5-6 and TRBJ1-5; D is ambiguous. The CDR3 extends over 13 amino acids. The germline gives CDR1 SGHDT, CDR2 YYEEEE.

The rearrangement links TRBV27 to TRBJ2-5; D unclear. Trimming took off 5 bases at V and 4 bases at J, with 20 bases between the two ends. The CDR3 is made up of 16 amino acids. CDR1 MNHEY and CDR2 SMNVEV come from the germline V gene (reference sequence). The CDR3 DNA reads TGTGCCAGCAGTCCCCTCGGACCCCCGCTTGGAGAGACCCAGTACTTC. Residues: CASSPLGPPLGETQYF.

There are many counts of this clonotype. This chain connects TRBV9 to TRBJ2-5; possible D gene TRBD1, 6 bases. CDR3 length: 13 amino acids. The V gene lost 3 bases and the J gene lost 5 bases, with 11 bases spanning the gap. Germline-derived CDR1 and CDR2 are SGDLS and YYNGEE. The CDR3 DNA reads as TGTGCCAGCAGCGGTACAGGGAGTGAGACCCAGTACTTC. Its translation is CASSGTGSETQYF.

This clonotype showed up many times. The chain uses TRBV5-1 and TRBJ2-3; 9 nucleotides align to TRBD2. Per the germline V gene, CDR1 is SGHRS and CDR2 is YFSETQ. V gave up 3 bases and J gave up 5 bases; unmatched junction bases: 7. The CDR3 sequence is 15 residues long. CDR3 sequence: CASSSPAGGGDTQYF. CDR3 DNA: TGCGCCAGCAGCTCTCCAGCGGGGGGTGGAGATACGCAGTATTTT.

This clonotype has a count of ten or more. The chain couples TRBV29-1 to TRBJ2-5; the D is unclear. Trimming removed 3 bases at V and 3 bases at J, with 8 bases between. Germline CDR1 reads SQVTM; CDR2 reads ANQGSEA. The CDR3 loop spans 12 amino acids. CDR3 region: CSVEATEETQYF. The CDR3 coding sequence is TGCAGCGTTGAGGCCACCGAAGAGACCCAGTACTTC.

This clonotype was seen repeatedly, ten times or more. The rearrangement uses TRBV20-1 and TRBJ2-4; the match to TRBD2 covers 11 bases. This CDR3 is 17 amino acids long. Per the germline V gene, CDR1 is DFQATT and CDR2 is SNEGSKA (reference sequence). Unmatched junction bases numbered 8, after V lost 3 bases and J lost 1 base. CDR3 sequence reads: CSASGTSGGTAKNIQYF. CDR3 DNA: TGCAGTGCTAGCGGGACTAGCGGTGGAACGGCCAAAAACATTCAGTACTTC.

The table lists this clonotype with many counts. This sequence joins TRBV4-2 and TRBJ2-2; TRBD2 matches at 8 bases. Germline CDR1 is LGHNA and CDR2 is YNFKEQ. CDR3 length equals 15 residues. V lost 0 bases to trimming and J lost 7 bases; unmatched junction nucleotides: 4. The CDR3 DNA sequence: TGTGCCAGCAGCCAAGACACTAGCGGTTACGGGGAGCTGTTTTTT. This translates into CASSQDTSGYGELFF.

The table lists this clonotype with many counts. This chain uses TRBV9 with TRBJ2-7; D perhaps matches TRBD2 (6 bases). Germline values: CDR1 SGDLS, CDR2 YYNGEE. V was trimmed by 0 bases and J by 4 bases, leaving 8 bases between them. The CDR3 runs 13 residues. The CDR3 region is CASSVASAYEQYF. The CDR3 coding sequence is TGTGCCAGCAGCGTAGCTAGCGCTTACGAGCAGTACTTC.

This clonotype was detected ten times or more. The chain combines TRBV5-1 with TRBJ1-1, with D perhaps matching TRBD1 (5 bases). The CDR3 runs 17 residues. V was pared by 0 bases and J by 1 base, with 16 bases between. CDR1 and CDR2 (germline): SGHRS, YFSETQ. The CDR3 DNA follows: TGCGCCAGCAGCTTGGGACAGTTCTACGTGGGGAACACTGAAGCTTTCTTT. Encoded protein: CASSLGQFYVGNTEAFF.

This clonotype was seen at least ten times. For the CDR3, the DNA is TGTGCCAGCAGCCCCCTAGCGGGCCTCTCATGGGAGCAGTACTTC. The encoded protein is CASSPLAGLSWEQYF. The genes are TRBV6-1 and TRBJ2-7, with 8 bases matching TRBD2. The CDR3 has 15 residues. Trimming cost V 6 bases and J 7 bases; bases outside gene matches: 14. Germline values: CDR1 MNHNS, CDR2 SASEGT.

V and J are TRBV10-3 and TRBJ2-7; TRBD1 is a possible D gene (5 bases). The CDR3 covers 12 residues. The germline V and J ends were trimmed by 10 bases and 1 base, with 11 bases remaining between them. Germline lookup yields CDR1 ENHRY and CDR2 SYGVKD. The CDR3 here is CANRTISYEQYF. Written as DNA, the CDR3 is TGTGCCAACCGGACAATTTCCTACGAGCAGTACTTC.

The chain uses TRBV10-2 and TRBJ2-1; 11 nucleotides agree with TRBD2. The CDR3 has 14 residues. Germline V gene sequence: CDR1 WSHSY, CDR2 SAAADI. Trimming removed 8 bases from V and 7 bases from J; junction bases left unmatched: 7. The CDR3 sequence is CASRETSGGNEQFF. For the CDR3, the DNA is TGCGCCAGCCGGGAAACTAGCGGGGGTAATGAGCAGTTCTTC.

This clonotype was counted many times. This chain uses TRBV10-2 with TRBJ2-2; D perhaps matches TRBD2 (5 bases). V lost 7 bases and J 6 bases, leaving 21 bases between the germline ends. The CDR3 is 16 amino acids. Germline V gene data show CDR1 as WSHSY and CDR2 as SAAADI. The CDR3 nucleotides read TGCGCCAGCAATGAATTTTCCCACCAAGCGGCCGGGGAGCTGTTTTTT. This codes for CASNEFSHQAAGELFF.

This clonotype was picked up many times. V usage is TRBV5-1 and J usage is TRBJ2-5, with no clear D. Between the trimmed V and J ends, which lost 2 bases and 5 bases, there was a span of 10 bases. Germline loops: CDR1 SGHRS, CDR2 YFSETQ. This CDR3 spans 13 amino acids. DNA of the CDR3: TGCGCCAGCAGCTTTGATAATCGGGAGACCCAGTACTTC. It encodes CASSFDNRETQYF.

This clonotype was found many times. The CDR3 protein is CASSPGSIPRQYF. The CDR3 nucleotides read TGTGCCAGCAGTCCCGGATCAATCCCGCGGCAGTACTTC. The V gene is TRBV12-3 or TRBV12-4, the J gene TRBJ2-7; D gene unclear. The germline V and J ends were trimmed by 5 bases and 9 bases, with 17 bases remaining between them. The length of the CDR3 is 13 residues.

This clonotype showed up many times. This chain connects TRBV11-2 to TRBJ2-4, with 7 nucleotides matching TRBD1. Germline V gene lookup returns CDR1 SGHAT and CDR2 FQNNGV. The CDR3 runs to 18 residues. J gave up 0 bases and V 2 bases, and 10 bases lay outside the gene matches. CDR3 in DNA: TGTGCCAGCAGCTTATCCTACAGGGGAAGAGCAGCCAAAAACATTCAGTACTTC. Its protein is CASSLSYRGRAAKNIQYF.

This clonotype occurred many times. This chain links TRBV21-1 with TRBJ1-1; the DNA was not compared with TRBD1, the D call given in the table. TRBV21-1 has pseudogene status. The CDR3 has 16 amino acids. The CDR3 DNA sequence: TGTGCCAGCAGCAACCTCTGCCCGGGGAGAGACACTGAAGCTTTCTTT. Its translation is CASSNLCPGRDTEAFF.

This clonotype was found many times. This sequence joins TRBV15 and TRBJ2-1; no reliable D call. The V gene's germline CDR1 is LNHNV and CDR2 YYDKDF (reference sequence). There are 15 residues in the CDR3. V gave up 0 bases and J gave up 3 bases, with 9 bases separating them. The CDR3 DNA follows: TGTGCCACCAGCAGAGATCTGGCGTTCTACAATGAGCAGTTCTTC. Its protein product is CATSRDLAFYNEQFF.